This T cell receptor beta chain was sequenced in a study of early T cells in non-severe SARS-CoV-2 infection. Each CDR3 protein is one row after TCRdb ran MiXCR on the 5' RACE reads. The repertoire holds roughly 26,000 distinct CDR3 sequences, about 3.8% seen once, with 5% to 7.5% in the top ten. This clonotype was seen a handful of times. The V end lost 2 bases, the J end lost 8 bases, and 13 bases lay between the germline ends. This CDR3 has 14 residues. V gene TRBV12-3 or TRBV12-4 combines with J gene TRBJ2-1; D may be TRBD1 (5 bases). The clonotype was recovered from an adult who was a healthcare worker with PCR-confirmed SARS-CoV-2 infection or an uninfected control (not recorded which). Sequencing was performed on whole blood. CDR3 residues: CASSLTLKGYEQFF. In DNA, the CDR3 is TGTGCCAGCAGTTTAACCCTAAAGGGGTATGAGCAGTTCTTC.